The sequence of this TCR beta chain was determined in a study of CD8+ T cells in alopecia areata. The wider study: Treated individuals took tofacitinib by mouth, 5 to 10 mg twice daily.

Findings and limits, study-wide: Scalp sequencing captures resident alphabeta T cells of normal skin too.

This clone has a handful of counts. Antigen specificity is unknown. As the sequencing template, cDNA was produced by extracting RNA and reverse transcribing it. Assay: immunoSEQ multiplex PCR; the TCRdb copy retains only in-frame clones and omits some. This sample has more than 85,000 clones; around two fifths occur once, and the top ten carry around 0.8%. The clonotype originates from a human donor with alopecia areata. The sample consisted of CD4+ T cells sorted from blood.

CDR3 sequence: CASSVGTNPADTQYF. The CDR3 bases are TGTGCCAGCAGTGTCGGGACTAACCCCGCAGATACGCAGTATTTT. V usage is TRBV6-4 and J usage is TRBJ2-3; 7 bases agree with TRBD2. The trim removed 4 bases at V and 4 bases at J, leaving 8 bases unmatched. This CDR3 has 15 residues. Germline-derived CDR1 and CDR2 are MRHNA and SNTAGT.